The source of this TCR beta chain is a study of T cell responses to AZD1222 COVID-19 vaccine. Trimming shortened V by 6 bases and J by 0 bases, and 18 bases separated the two germline ends. CDR1 SGHRS and CDR2 YFSETQ come from the germline V gene. This CDR3 is built from 16 residues. Study findings and constraints: Donors skewed white British and female; clonal diversity was possibly underestimated. Only a handful of people who got AZD1222 tested seropositive at baseline.

Comments on this clone: The antigen is not known.

Assay used: immunoSEQ multiplex PCR; TCRdb lists only in-frame clones, some missing. With more than 110,000 clones in the sample, the ten largest clones hold 2% to 2.5%. Material for sequencing was peripheral blood. This TCR was sampled from an adult in good health. V is TRBV5-1 and J is TRBJ1-1; a possible D gene is TRBD1 (6 bases). CDR3 loop: CASTQQGGPLNTEAFF. The CDR3 bases are TGCGCCAGCACCCAACAGGGTGGGCCCTTGAACACTGAAGCTTTCTTT.